This T cell receptor beta chain was recorded in a study of CD8+CD57+ T cells in acquired aplastic anemia. There are 17 residues in the CDR3. CDR1 and CDR2 from the germline V gene are SGDLS and YYNGEE. V shed 7 bases, J shed 0 bases, and the junction held 11 bases outside the gene matches. Whoever was chosen for sequencing had shown CD8+CD57+ cell expansion by flow cytometry. This clonotype appeared a few times. TCR beta VDJ combinations and CDR3 sequences were profiled from genomic DNA. Via MiXCR, TCRdb re-called the reads, giving one row per CDR3 protein. The sample consists of 150,000 to 200,000 distinct CDR3 sequences, less than 50% of them appearing once.

The clonotype originates from a human donor with aplastic anemia. What was sequenced was sorted CD4+, CD8+, or CD8+CD57+ T cells (not recorded which) from PBMCs. The chain links TRBV9 to TRBJ1-3; 9 bases map to TRBD1. The CDR3 reads CASSPMGQGNSGNTIYF. CDR3 in DNA: TGTGCCAGCTCACCGATGGGACAGGGCAACTCTGGAAACACCATATATTTT.